A selection of T cell receptor beta chains follows, all from one sample in a study of vaccination effects on CD4 cells after COVID-19. These TCRs are of unknown antigen specificity. Method: immunoSEQ multiplex PCR; TCRdb's copy keeps in-frame clones and lacks some. The table shows tens of thousands of clones, with 70% to 85% occurring only once. The sample was CD4+ T cells from PBMCs cultured without peptide, taken after COVID-19 vaccination. The origin of the receptors is a human donor who received a COVID-19 vaccine. Both conserved end residues are part of each CDR3. A D gene is named only where the DNA matches it firmly. Rows may omit the clone size; those that give it use once, few, many or a size class.

.	.	TRBV21-1	TRBJ1-5	TGTGCCAGCAGCGGACAGGTAGATCAGCCCCAGCATTTT	CASSGQVDQPQHF
.	.	TRBV5-1	TRBJ2-3	TGCGCCAGCAGCTTGGTTGAAGATACGCAGTATTTT	CASSLVEDTQYF
.	few	TRBV12-3/TRBV12-4	TRBJ1-6	TGTGCCAGCAGTTTAGTTCGTTCACCCCTCCACTTT	CASSLVRSPLHF
.	few	TRBV5-1	TRBJ1-1	TGCGCCAGCAGCTTGACAGGGCCCATGAACACTGAAGCTTTCTTT	CASSLTGPMNTEAFF
.	few	TRBV3-1/TRBV3-2	TRBJ1-1	TGTGCCAGCAGTCGAGGGGTAGACACTGAAGCTTTCTTT	CASSRGVDTEAFF
.	.	TRBV7-8	TRBJ1-3	TGTGCCAGCAGCGGAACCGGGGCTTTAGGGAACACCATATATTTT	CASSGTGALGNTIYF
.	.	TRBV5-4	TRBJ1-2	TGTGCCAGCAGCTTGGCGGTGGGGAGCTATGGCTACACCTTC	CASSLAVGSYGYTF
.	.	TRBV14	TRBJ2-5	TGTGCCAGCAGCCAAGATACAGGGACCCCCGGAGAGACCCAGTACTTC	CASSQDTGTPGETQYF
TRBD1	.	TRBV10-3	TRBJ1-2	TGTGCCACCCGGCGGGCAGGGGGGGACTATGGCTACACCTTC	CATRRAGGDYGYTF
.	.	TRBV6-2/TRBV6-3	TRBJ1-2	TGTGCCAGCAGTTACTCCGAAGCGGTTCTGTTACGCTATGGCTACACCTTC	CASSYSEAVLLRYGYTF
TRBD1	.	TRBV28	TRBJ1-1	TGTGCCAGCAGTTTACAGGGGGCCTTGAGAGCTTTCTTT	CASSLQGALRAFF
TRBD1	.	TRBV29-1	TRBJ2-2	TGCAGCGTCGATGGACAGGGCAACGGGGAGCTGTTTTTT	CSVDGQGNGELFF
.	.	TRBV6-5	TRBJ1-4	TGTGCCAGCACTGGGACCGCAACTAATGAAAAACTGTTTTTT	CASTGTATNEKLFF
.	.	TRBV7-9	TRBJ2-1	TGTGCCAGCAGCCCTCTCGGCAATGAGCAGTTCTTC	CASSPLGNEQFF
.	.	TRBV7-2	TRBJ1-5	TGTGCCAGCAGCTTAGCGTTTACGGCGGGCGCCCAGCATTTT	CASSLAFTAGAQHF
.	.	TRBV10-2	TRBJ1-5	TGCGCCAGCAGTGAGAGGCCGGGGAGCAATCAGCCCCAGCATTTT	CASSERPGSNQPQHF
.	.	TRBV4-1	TRBJ2-1	TGCGCCAGCAGCCAAGAATTGCAGGGTTACAATGAGCAGTTCTTC	CASSQELQGYNEQFF
.	.	TRBV30	TRBJ1-5	TGTGCCTGGAGTCTAGGGCATACGAATCAGCCCCAGCATTTT	CAWSLGHTNQPQHF
.	.	TRBV6-5	TRBJ1-2	TGTGCCAGCAGTTTGAGGGGACACACACACTTC	CASSLRGHTHF
.	.	TRBV28	TRBJ2-2	TGTGCCAGCACGATTCGGGGATTATTAGGGGAGCTGTTTTTT	CASTIRGLLGELFF
.	.	TRBV5-1	TRBJ1-4	TGCGCCAGCAGCCCCTCGGACAGCACAAATGAAAAACTGTTTTTT	CASSPSDSTNEKLFF
.	.	TRBV27	TRBJ1-3	TGTGCCAGCAGTGACAGGTTCCGAAGCGGCGACACCATATATTTT	CASSDRFRSGDTIYF
.	.	TRBV24-1	TRBJ2-3	TGTGCCACCAGTGAGGCGAGCGGTACAGATACGCAGTATTTT	CATSEASGTDTQYF
.	.	TRBV5-4	TRBJ2-5	TGTGCCAGCAGCTTGGGAGGGGGGCAAGAGACCCAGTACTTC	CASSLGGGQETQYF
.	.	TRBV7-9	TRBJ1-3	TGTGCCAGCAGCCCTACATGGGCCTACTCTGGAAACACCATATATTTT	CASSPTWAYSGNTIYF
TRBD1	.	TRBV28	TRBJ1-5	TGTGCCAGCAGTGACCCCTCCGACAGGGGGAATTGGATGCCCCAGCATTTT	CASSDPSDRGNWMPQHF
TRBD2	.	TRBV4-1	TRBJ2-5	TGCGCCAGCAGCCTCGGAGCGGGGGGGAACCAAGAGACCCAGTACTTC	CASSLGAGGNQETQYF
TRBD2	few	TRBV11-2	TRBJ2-5	TGTGCCAGCAGCCTTGGACTAGCGGGGACGATGGAGACCCAGTACTTC	CASSLGLAGTMETQYF
TRBD1	.	TRBV5-1	TRBJ2-2	TGCGCCAGCAGCTTGAGTCGGCAGGGGGACGGGGAGCTGTTTTTT	CASSLSRQGDGELFF
TRBD1	.	TRBV9	TRBJ1-2	TGTGCCAGCAGCGTAGCCCCCGGGACAGCCTATGGCTACACCTTC	CASSVAPGTAYGYTF
TRBD2	few	TRBV30	TRBJ2-2	TGTGCCTGGAGCCGCGGGGGGCCAAACACCGGGGAGCTGTTTTTT	CAWSRGGPNTGELFF
.	.	TRBV18	TRBJ2-3	TGTGCCAGCTCACCCCAAGGACCCTTGGAGTCCGATACGCAGTATTTT	CASSPQGPLESDTQYF
TRBD1	.	TRBV18	TRBJ1-3	TGTGCCAGCTCCCAGGACAGGGGGCAAGGAAACACCATATATTTT	CASSQDRGQGNTIYF
TRBD1	.	TRBV6-5	TRBJ2-5	TGTGCCAGCCGATTAGGGACAGGGGAGGAGACCCAGTACTTC	CASRLGTGEETQYF
.	.	TRBV12-3/TRBV12-4	TRBJ2-5	TGTGCCAGCAGTTTGTGGGGGAAAGAGACCCAGTACTTC	CASSLWGKETQYF
.	.	TRBV12-3/TRBV12-4	TRBJ1-3	TGTGCCAGCAGTGCGGGGGGAAACACCATATATTTT	CASSAGGNTIYF
.	many	TRBV30	TRBJ2-2	TGTGCCTGGAAGGGCGCACGCACGAACACCGGGGAGCTGTTTTTT	CAWKGARTNTGELFF
.	.	TRBV7-8	TRBJ1-1	TGTGCCAGCAGCCCCGCCGGGAACACTGAAGCTTTCTTT	CASSPAGNTEAFF
.	.	TRBV10-1	TRBJ1-2	TGCGCCAGCAGTGAGTCTGGGGACTATGGCTACACCTTC	CASSESGDYGYTF
.	.	TRBV30	TRBJ2-1	TGTGCCTGTGAGGGTGCGGCGTACAATGAGCAGTTCTTC	CACEGAAYNEQFF
TRBD1	.	TRBV3-1/TRBV3-2	TRBJ1-6	TGTGCCAGCAGTTGGGACAGAAATTCACCCCTCCACTTT	CASSWDRNSPLHF